A single sample gave rise to the 12 T cell receptor beta chains below, sequenced in a study of blood T cell repertoires in COVID-19. The table came from immunoSEQ multiplex PCR; TCRdb's copy has only in-frame clones and leaves some out. The repertoire holds 100,000 to 150,000 clones, almost 80% seen once, with roughly 25% in the top ten. Source material: peripheral blood. These receptors originate from a human donor in a cohort sampled during active COVID-19.

The chain recombines TRBV7-8 with TRBJ2-1; possible D gene TRBD2, 6 bases. Germline V gives CDR1 SGHVS, CDR2 FQNEAQ. Trimming cost V 6 bases and J 3 bases, with 18 bases left between them. The CDR3 runs 16 residues. In DNA, the CDR3 is TGTGCCAGCAGGGAGAGGAAAGGGACTGACTACAATGAGCAGTTCTTC. It is translated as CASRERKGTDYNEQFF.

In the case of this clone: This clone may be a read error of a much larger clone one base away. The chain uses TRBV7-3 and TRBJ2-2, with TRBD1 matching over 9 bases. The CDR3 loop spans 15 amino acids. V gave up 2 bases and J gave up 3 bases; unmatched junction bases: 1. Germline V gene data show CDR1 as SGHTA and CDR2 as FQGTGA. The CDR3 loop reads CASSLGTGYTGELFF. The CDR3 region has the DNA TGTGCCAGCAGCTTAGGGACAGGGTACACCGGGGAGCTGTTTTTT.

The chain employs TRBV5-1 and TRBJ2-4; 12 nucleotides align to TRBD2. The germline gives CDR1 SGHRS, CDR2 YFSETQ. The CDR3 consists of 16 residues. The V gene end was trimmed by 4 bases and the J gene end by 6 bases; junction bases not matched to a gene: 8. The CDR3 protein is CASSTRTSGIGNIQYF. CDR3 DNA: TGCGCCAGCAGCACCAGGACTAGCGGGATTGGAAACATTCAGTACTTC.

This chain uses TRBV2 with TRBJ2-7; TRBD1 agrees at 10 bases. V lost 5 bases and J lost 0; bases outside the gene matches: 1. The CDR3 has 14 amino acids. Germline values: CDR1 SNHLY, CDR2 FYNNEI. CDR3 sequence reads: CASSRTGGSYEQYF. For the CDR3, the DNA is TGTGCCAGCAGTCGGACAGGGGGCTCCTACGAGCAGTACTTC.

The V call is TRBV7-9, the J call TRBJ2-3, with 7 bases that match TRBD1. J lost 6 bases, V lost 4 bases, and 4 bases had no gene match. Germline V gene data show CDR1 as SEHNR and CDR2 as FQNEAQ (reference sequence). The CDR3 extends over 13 amino acids. The CDR3 reads CASSSRGMDTQYF. CDR3 sequence (DNA): TGTGCCAGCAGCTCCAGGGGGATGGATACGCAGTATTTT.

The V and J genes are TRBV30 and TRBJ1-6, with TRBD1 as a possible D gene (6 bases). Germline V gene sequence: CDR1 GTSNPN, CDR2 SVGIG (reference sequence). V was trimmed by 5 bases and J by 7 bases, leaving 15 bases between them. The CDR3 contains 14 residues. The DNA for the CDR3 is TGTGCCTGGTCCTCCGGGACAACGAATTCACCCCTCCACTTT. Translating gives CAWSSGTTNSPLHF.

The rearrangement links TRBV2 to TRBJ2-3, with TRBD2 matching over 10 bases. Germline-derived CDR1 and CDR2 are SNHLY and FYNNEI. The CDR3 covers 17 residues. V shed 6 bases, J shed 9 bases, and the junction held 18 bases outside the gene matches. CDR3 coding DNA: TGTGCCAGCAGCCAACAGGGGATAGCGGGGGGCCCTTCCACGCAGTATTTT. Its protein is CASSQQGIAGGPSTQYF.

A single count supports this clone. This chain links TRBV18 with TRBJ2-5; 10 bases fit TRBD1. J was trimmed by 2 bases and V by 2 bases; bases with no gene match: 2. Germline V lookup: CDR1 KGHSH, CDR2 LQKENI. There are 15 residues in the CDR3. As DNA, the CDR3 is TGTGCCAGCTCACCAGGGACAGGGGCACAAGAGACCCAGTACTTC. It is translated as CASSPGTGAQETQYF. The full variable domain, with the rest looked up from reference TRBV18 and TRBJ2-5, is NAGVMQNPRHLVRRRGQEARLRCSPMKGHSHVYWYRQLPEEGLKFMVYLQKENIIDESGMPKERFSAEFPKEGPSILRIQQVVRGDSAAYFCASSPGTGAQETQYFGPGTRLLVL.

The V gene is TRBV7-2, the J gene TRBJ1-2, with D maybe TRBD1 (5 bases). V was cut by 1 base and J by 4 bases, with 13 bases left in between. The germline gives CDR1 SGHTA, CDR2 FQGNSA. CDR3 size: 15 residues. The CDR3 region is CASSLVRGGGYGYTF. The CDR3 DNA reads as TGTGCCAGCAGCTTAGTACGGGGCGGGGGCTATGGCTACACCTTC.

This clone was detected a few times. The chain couples TRBV28 to TRBJ1-5; D possibly corresponds to TRBD1 (5 bases). The germline V gene has CDR1 MDHEN and CDR2 SYDVKM. This CDR3 has 16 residues. The V end was cut by 4 bases, the J end by 0 bases, with 13 bases between. CDR3 bases: TGTGCCAGCAGTTCAGCCCAGGGTTATAGCAATCAGCCCCAGCATTTT. This gives the protein CASSSAQGYSNQPQHF. The whole variable domain, filled in from reference TRBV28 and TRBJ1-5, reads DVKVTQSSRYLVKRTGEKVFLECVQDMDHENMFWYRQDPGLGLRLIYFSYDVKMKEKGDIPEGYSVSREKKERFSLILESASTNQTSMYLCASSSAQGYSNQPQHFGDGTRLSIL.

CDR3: CASSLTSRETQYF. The DNA of the CDR3 is TGTGCCAGCAGTTTAACTAGTAGGGAGACCCAGTACTTC. The chain is built from TRBV6-5 and TRBJ2-5; weak D call: TRBD2 (5 bases). Trimming cost V 4 bases and J 5 bases, with 11 bases left between them. The germline gives CDR1 MNHEY, CDR2 SVGAGI. CDR3 length: 13 residues.

The chain couples TRBV2 to TRBJ2-5; tentatively, D is TRBD1 (5 bases). This CDR3 is built from 13 residues. Germline assignment: CDR1 SNHLY and CDR2 FYNNEI. The germline V and J ends were trimmed by 4 bases and 4 bases, with 10 bases remaining between them. The CDR3 DNA follows: TGTGCCAGCAGTGGTTCAGGGTCAGAGACCCAGTACTTC. It is translated as CASSGSGSETQYF.